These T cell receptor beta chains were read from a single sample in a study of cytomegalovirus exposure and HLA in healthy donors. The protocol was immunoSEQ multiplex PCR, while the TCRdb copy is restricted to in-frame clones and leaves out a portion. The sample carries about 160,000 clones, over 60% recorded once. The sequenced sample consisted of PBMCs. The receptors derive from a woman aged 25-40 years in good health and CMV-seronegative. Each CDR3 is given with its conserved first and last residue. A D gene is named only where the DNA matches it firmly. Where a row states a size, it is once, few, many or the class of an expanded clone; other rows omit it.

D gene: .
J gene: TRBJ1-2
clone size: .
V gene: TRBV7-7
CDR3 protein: CASSLVGDSGRNYGYTF
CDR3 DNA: TGTGCTAGCAGCTTAGTCGGTGACAGCGGGCGAAACTATGGCTACACCTTC

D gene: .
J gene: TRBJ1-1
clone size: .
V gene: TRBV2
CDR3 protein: CASSETGRVSTEAFF
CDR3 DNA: TGTGCCAGCAGTGAAACCGGCAGGGTTTCGACTGAAGCTTTCTTT

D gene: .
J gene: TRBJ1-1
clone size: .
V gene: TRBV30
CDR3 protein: CAWSIGEWTEAFF
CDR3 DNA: TGTGCCTGGAGTATCGGGGAGTGGACTGAAGCTTTCTTT

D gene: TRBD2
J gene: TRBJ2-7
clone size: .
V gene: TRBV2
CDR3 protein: CASSEKGLQGYEQYF
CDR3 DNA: TGTGCCAGCAGTGAAAAGGGACTACAAGGCTACGAGCAGTACTTC

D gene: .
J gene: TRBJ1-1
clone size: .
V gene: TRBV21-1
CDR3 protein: CASSKAEPGTGGAGDTEAFF
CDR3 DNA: TGTGCCAGCAGCAAAGCGGAACCCGGGACAGGGGGCGCAGGGGACACTGAAGCTTTCTTT

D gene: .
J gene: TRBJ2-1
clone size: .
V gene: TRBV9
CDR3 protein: CASSVDPTTGYNEQFF
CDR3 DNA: TGTGCCAGCAGCGTAGACCCTACAACGGGATACAATGAGCAGTTCTTC

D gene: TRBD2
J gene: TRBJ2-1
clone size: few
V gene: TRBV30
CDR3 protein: CARIWASGSLGINNEQFF
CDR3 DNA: TGTGCCAGAATTTGGGCTAGCGGGAGCCTCGGGATAAACAATGAGCAGTTCTTC

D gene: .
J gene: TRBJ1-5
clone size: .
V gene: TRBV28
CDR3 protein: CASSLFGGYQPQHF
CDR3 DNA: TGTGCCAGCAGTTTATTCGGCGGGTATCAGCCCCAGCATTTT

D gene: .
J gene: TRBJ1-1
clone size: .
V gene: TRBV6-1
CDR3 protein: CASSGTNTEAFF
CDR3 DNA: TGTGCCAGCAGTGGGACTAACACTGAAGCTTTCTTT

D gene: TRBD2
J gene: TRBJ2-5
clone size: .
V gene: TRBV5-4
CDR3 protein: CASSWETSAQFQETQYF
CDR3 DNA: TGTGCCAGCAGCTGGGAAACTAGCGCCCAATTCCAAGAGACCCAGTACTTC

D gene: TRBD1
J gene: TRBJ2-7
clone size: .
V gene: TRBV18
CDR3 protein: CASSPDRDRPYEQYF
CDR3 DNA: TGTGCCAGCTCACCGGACAGGGACAGGCCCTACGAGCAGTACTTC

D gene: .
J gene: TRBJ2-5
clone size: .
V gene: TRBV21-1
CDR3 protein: CASSKVVRAGETQYF
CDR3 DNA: TGTGCCAGCAGCAAAGTAGTGAGGGCCGGGGAGACCCAGTACTTC

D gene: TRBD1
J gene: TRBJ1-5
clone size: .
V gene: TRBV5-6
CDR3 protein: CASSLEGQGFQPQHF
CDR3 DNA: TGTGCCAGCAGCTTGGAGGGACAGGGTTTCCAGCCCCAGCATTTT

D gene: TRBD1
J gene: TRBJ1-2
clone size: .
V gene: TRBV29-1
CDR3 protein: CSVPGGGQKFYGYTF
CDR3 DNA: TGCAGCGTCCCTGGAGGGGGACAGAAATTCTATGGCTACACCTTC

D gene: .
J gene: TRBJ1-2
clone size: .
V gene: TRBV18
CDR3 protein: CASSPSGQGYTF
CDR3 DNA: TGTGCCAGCTCACCATCAGGACAGGGCTACACCTTC

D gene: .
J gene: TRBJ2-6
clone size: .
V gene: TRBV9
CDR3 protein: CASSSPLYSGANVLTF
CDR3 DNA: TGTGCCAGCAGCTCCCCCCTCTACTCTGGGGCCAACGTCCTGACTTTC